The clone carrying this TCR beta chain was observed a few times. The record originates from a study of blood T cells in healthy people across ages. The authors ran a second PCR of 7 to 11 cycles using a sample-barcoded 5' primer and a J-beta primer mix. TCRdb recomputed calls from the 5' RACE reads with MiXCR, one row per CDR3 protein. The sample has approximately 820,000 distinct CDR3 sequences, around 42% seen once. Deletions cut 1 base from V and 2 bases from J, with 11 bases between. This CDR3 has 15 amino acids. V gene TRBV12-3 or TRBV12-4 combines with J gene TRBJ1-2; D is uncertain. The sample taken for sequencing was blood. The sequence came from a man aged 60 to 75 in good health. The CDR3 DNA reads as TGTGCCAGCAGTTTAGGTGGCGTTCCCAACTATGGCTACACCTTC. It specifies CASSLGGVPNYGYTF.